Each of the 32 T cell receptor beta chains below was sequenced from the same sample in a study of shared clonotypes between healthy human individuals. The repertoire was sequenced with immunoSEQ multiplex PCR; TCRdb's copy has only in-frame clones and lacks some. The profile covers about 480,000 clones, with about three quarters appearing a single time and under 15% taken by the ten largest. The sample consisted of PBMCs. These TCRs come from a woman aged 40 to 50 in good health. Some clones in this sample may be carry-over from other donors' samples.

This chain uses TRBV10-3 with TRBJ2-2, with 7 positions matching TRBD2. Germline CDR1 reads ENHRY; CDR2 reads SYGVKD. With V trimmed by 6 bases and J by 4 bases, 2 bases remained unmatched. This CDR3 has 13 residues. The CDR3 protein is CAIRSGVTGELFF. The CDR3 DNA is TGTGCCATCAGGAGCGGGGTCACCGGGGAGCTGTTTTTT.

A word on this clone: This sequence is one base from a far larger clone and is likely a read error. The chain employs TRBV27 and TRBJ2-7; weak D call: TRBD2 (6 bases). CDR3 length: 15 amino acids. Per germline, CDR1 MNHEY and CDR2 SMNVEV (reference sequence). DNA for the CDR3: TGTGTCAGCTCTTTGGCGGGAAGGCCCCGCTACGAGCAGTACTTC. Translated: CVSSLAGRPRYEQYF.

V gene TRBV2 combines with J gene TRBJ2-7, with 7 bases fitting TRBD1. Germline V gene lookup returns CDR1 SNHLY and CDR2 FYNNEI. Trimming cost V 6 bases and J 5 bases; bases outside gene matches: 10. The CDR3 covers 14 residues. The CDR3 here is CASRKPGQHDEQYF. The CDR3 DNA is TGTGCCAGCAGAAAACCGGGACAGCACGACGAGCAGTACTTC. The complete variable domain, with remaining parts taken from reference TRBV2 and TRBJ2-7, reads EPEVTQTPSHQVTQMGQEVILRCVPISNHLYFYWYRQILGQKVEFLVSFYNNEISEKSEIFDDQFSVERPDGSNFTLKIRSTKLEDSAMYFCASRKPGQHDEQYFGPGTRLTVT.

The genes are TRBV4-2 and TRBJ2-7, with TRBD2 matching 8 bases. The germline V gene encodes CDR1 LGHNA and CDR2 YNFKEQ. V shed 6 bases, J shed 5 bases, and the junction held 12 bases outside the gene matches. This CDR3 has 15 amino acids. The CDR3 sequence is CASSLSAGGGDEQYF. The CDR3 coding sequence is TGTGCCAGCAGTCTCTCGGCGGGGGGAGGAGACGAGCAGTACTTC.

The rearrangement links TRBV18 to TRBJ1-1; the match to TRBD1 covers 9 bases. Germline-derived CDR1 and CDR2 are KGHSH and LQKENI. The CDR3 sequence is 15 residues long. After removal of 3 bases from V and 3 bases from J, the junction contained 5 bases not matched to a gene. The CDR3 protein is CASSPGQGRDTEAFF. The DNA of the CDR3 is TGTGCCAGCTCACCGGGACAGGGTCGTGACACTGAAGCTTTCTTT.

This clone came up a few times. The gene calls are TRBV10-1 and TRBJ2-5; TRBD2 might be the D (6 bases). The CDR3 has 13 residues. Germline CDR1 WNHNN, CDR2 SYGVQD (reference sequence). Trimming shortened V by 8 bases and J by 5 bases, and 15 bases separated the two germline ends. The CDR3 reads CASAQCGRETQYF. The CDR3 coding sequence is TGCGCCAGCGCCCAGTGTGGGAGGGAGACCCAGTACTTC.

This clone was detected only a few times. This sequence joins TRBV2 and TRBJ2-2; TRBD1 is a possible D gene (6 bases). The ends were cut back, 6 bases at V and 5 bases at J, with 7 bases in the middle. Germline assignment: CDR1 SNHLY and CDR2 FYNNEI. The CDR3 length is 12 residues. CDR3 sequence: CASRQGTGELFF. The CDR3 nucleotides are TGTGCCAGCAGACAGGGAACCGGGGAGCTGTTTTTT.

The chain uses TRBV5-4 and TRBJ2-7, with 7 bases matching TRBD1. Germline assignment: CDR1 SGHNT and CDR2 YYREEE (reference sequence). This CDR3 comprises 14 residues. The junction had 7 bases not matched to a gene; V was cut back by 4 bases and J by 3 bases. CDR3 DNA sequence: TGTGCCAGCAGCGGGCCGGGACAGAGCTACGAGCAGTACTTC. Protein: CASSGPGQSYEQYF.

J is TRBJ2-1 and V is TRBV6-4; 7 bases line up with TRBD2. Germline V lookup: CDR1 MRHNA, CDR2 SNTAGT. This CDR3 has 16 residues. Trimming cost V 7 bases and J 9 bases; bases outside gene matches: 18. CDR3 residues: CASTPRIGGSKGEQFF. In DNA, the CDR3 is TGTGCCAGCACCCCACGGATTGGCGGGAGTAAGGGTGAGCAGTTCTTC.

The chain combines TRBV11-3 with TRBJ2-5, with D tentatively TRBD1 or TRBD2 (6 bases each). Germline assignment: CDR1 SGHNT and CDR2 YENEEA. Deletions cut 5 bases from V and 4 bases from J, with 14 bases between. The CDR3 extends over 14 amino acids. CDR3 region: CASSPGAAGETQYF. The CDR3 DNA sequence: TGTGCCAGCAGCCCGGGGGCAGCGGGAGAGACCCAGTACTTC.

The chain's CDR3 is CASSWTENTEAFF. DNA for the CDR3: TGTGCCAGCTCATGGACAGAAAACACTGAAGCTTTCTTT. V usage is TRBV18 and J usage is TRBJ1-1; D possibly corresponds to TRBD1 (6 bases). There are 13 residues in the CDR3. Germline CDR1 reads KGHSH; CDR2 reads LQKENI. V lost 5 bases, J lost 2 bases, and 9 bases lay in between.

Written as DNA, the CDR3 is TGTGCCAGCAGCCCGGGGGGGACAGCTGGGGCCAACGTCCTGACTTTC. Its translation is CASSPGGTAGANVLTF. The rearrangement uses TRBV5-4 and TRBJ2-6; perhaps TRBD2 as D (8 bases). The germline CDR1 and CDR2 sequences are SGHNT and YYREEE (reference sequence). This CDR3 has 16 residues. V was cut by 4 bases and J by 2 bases, with 13 bases left in between.

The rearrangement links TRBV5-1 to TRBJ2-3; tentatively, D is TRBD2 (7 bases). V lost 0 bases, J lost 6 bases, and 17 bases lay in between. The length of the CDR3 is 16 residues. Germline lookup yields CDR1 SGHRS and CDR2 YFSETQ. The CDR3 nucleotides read TGCGCCAGCAGCTTGGAGGGCGGGGGCAGCGGGGATACGCAGTATTTT. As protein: CASSLEGGGSGDTQYF.

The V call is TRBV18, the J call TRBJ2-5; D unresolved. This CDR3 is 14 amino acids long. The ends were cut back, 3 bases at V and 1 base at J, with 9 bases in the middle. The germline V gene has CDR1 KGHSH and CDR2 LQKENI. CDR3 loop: CASSPRVSQETQYF. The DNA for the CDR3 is TGTGCCAGCTCACCCCGGGTCTCCCAAGAGACCCAGTACTTC.

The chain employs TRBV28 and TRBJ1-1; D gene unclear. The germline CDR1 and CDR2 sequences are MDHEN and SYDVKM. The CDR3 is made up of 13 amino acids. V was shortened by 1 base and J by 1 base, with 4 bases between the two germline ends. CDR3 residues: CASSLLKNTEAFF. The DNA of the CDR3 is TGTGCCAGCAGTTTATTAAAGAACACTGAAGCTTTCTTT.

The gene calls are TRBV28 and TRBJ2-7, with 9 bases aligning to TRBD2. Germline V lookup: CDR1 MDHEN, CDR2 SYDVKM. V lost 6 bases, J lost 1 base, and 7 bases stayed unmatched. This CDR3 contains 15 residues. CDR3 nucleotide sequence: TGTGCCAGCAGAGTCGGACTAGCGAATTCCTACGAGCAGTACTTC. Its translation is CASRVGLANSYEQYF.

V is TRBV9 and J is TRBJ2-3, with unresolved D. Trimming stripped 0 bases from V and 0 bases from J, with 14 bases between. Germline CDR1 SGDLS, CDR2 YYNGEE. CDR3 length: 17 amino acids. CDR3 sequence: CASSVGEHVPSTDTQYF. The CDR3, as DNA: TGTGCCAGCAGCGTAGGAGAACACGTTCCTAGCACAGATACGCAGTATTTT. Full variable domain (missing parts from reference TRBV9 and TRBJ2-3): DSGVTQTPKHLITATGQRVTLRCSPRSGDLSVYWYQQSLDQGLQFLIQYYNGEERAKGNILERFSAQQFPDLHSELNLSSLELGDSALYFCASSVGEHVPSTDTQYFGPGTRLTVL.

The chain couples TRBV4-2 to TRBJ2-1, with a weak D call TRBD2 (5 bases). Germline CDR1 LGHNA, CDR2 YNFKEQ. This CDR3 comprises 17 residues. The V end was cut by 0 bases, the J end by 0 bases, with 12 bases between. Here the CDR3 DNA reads TGTGCCAGCAGCCAAGACTTGCGGGTTAGCTCCTACAATGAGCAGTTCTTC. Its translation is CASSQDLRVSSYNEQFF.

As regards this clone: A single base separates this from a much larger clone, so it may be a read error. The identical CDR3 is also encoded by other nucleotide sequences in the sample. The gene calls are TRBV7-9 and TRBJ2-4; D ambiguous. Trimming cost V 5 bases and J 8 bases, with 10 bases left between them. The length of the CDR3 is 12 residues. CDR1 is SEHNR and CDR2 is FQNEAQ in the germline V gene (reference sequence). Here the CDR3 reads CASSLDADIQYF. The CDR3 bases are TGTGCCAGCAGCCTAGATGCAGACATTCAGTACTTC.

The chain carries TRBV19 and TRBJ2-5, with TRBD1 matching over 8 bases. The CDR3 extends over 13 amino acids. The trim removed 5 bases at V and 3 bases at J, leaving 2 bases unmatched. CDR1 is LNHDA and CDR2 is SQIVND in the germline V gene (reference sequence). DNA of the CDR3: TGTGCCAGTAGTGAGGACAGGGAAGAGACCCAGTACTTC. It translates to CASSEDREETQYF. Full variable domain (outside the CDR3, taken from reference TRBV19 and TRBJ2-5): DGGITQSPKYLFRKEGQNVTLSCEQNLNHDAMYWYRQDPGQGLRLIYYSQIVNDFQKGDIAEGYSVSREKKESFPLTVTSAQKNPTAFYLCASSEDREETQYFGPGTRLLVL.

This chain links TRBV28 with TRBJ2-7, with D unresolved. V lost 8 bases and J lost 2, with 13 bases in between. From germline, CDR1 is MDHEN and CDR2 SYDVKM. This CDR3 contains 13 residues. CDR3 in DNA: TGTGCCAGCGCCACGATCCCGCCCTACGAGCAGTACTTC. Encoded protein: CASATIPPYEQYF.

For the CDR3, the DNA is TGTGCCAGCACGGCCCACTACGAGCAGTACTTC. As protein: CASTAHYEQYF. This chain uses TRBV28 with TRBJ2-7; D uncertain. V was cut by 7 bases and J by 3 bases, with 7 bases left in between. This CDR3 has 11 amino acids. From germline, CDR1 is MDHEN and CDR2 SYDVKM. Looking up the rest from reference TRBV28 and TRBJ2-7 gives the full variable domain: DVKVTQSSRYLVKRTGEKVFLECVQDMDHENMFWYRQDPGLGLRLIYFSYDVKMKEKGDIPEGYSVSREKKERFSLILESASTNQTSMYLCASTAHYEQYFGPGTRLTVT.

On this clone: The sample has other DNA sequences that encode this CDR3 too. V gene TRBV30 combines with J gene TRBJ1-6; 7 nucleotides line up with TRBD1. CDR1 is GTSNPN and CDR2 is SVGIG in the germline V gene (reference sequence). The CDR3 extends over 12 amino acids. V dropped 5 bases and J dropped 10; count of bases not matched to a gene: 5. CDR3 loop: CAWDREGSPLHF. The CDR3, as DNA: TGTGCCTGGGACAGGGAGGGATCACCCCTCCACTTT.

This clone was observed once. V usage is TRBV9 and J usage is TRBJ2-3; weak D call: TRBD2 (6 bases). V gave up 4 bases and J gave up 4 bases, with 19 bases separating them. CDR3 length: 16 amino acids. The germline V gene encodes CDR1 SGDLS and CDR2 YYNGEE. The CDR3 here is CASSTGRSGWADTQYF. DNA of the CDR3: TGTGCCAGCAGCACAGGTAGAAGCGGGTGGGCAGATACGCAGTATTTT.

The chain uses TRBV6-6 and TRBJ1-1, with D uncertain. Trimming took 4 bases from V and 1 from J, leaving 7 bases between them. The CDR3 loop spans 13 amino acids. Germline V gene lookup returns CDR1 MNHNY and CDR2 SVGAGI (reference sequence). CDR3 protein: CASSLGSNTEAFF. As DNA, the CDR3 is TGTGCCAGCAGTTTGGGTTCGAACACTGAAGCTTTCTTT.

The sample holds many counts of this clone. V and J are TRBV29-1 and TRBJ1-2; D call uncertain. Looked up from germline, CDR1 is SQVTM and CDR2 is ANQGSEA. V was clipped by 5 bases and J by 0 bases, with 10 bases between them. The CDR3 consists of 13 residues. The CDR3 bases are TGCAGCGTTACGGAGGGCCCTAACTATGGCTACACCTTC. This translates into CSVTEGPNYGYTF.

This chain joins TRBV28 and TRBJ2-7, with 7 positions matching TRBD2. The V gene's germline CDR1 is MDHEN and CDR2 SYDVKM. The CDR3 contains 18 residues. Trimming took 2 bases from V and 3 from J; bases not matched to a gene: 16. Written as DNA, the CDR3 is TGTGCCAGCAGTTTACTCGCCCTTCACCGGGACTACCTCTACGAGCAGTACTTC. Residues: CASSLLALHRDYLYEQYF.

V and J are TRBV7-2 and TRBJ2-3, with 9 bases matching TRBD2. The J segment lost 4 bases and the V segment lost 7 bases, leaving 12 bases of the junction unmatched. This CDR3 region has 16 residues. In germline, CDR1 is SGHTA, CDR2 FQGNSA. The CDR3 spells CASTPIAGVRADTQYF. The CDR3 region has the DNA TGTGCCAGCACCCCCATAGCGGGAGTTAGGGCAGATACGCAGTATTTT.

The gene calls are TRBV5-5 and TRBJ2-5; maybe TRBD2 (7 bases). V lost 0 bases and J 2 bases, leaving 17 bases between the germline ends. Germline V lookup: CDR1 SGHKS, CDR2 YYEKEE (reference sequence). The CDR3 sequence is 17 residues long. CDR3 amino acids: CASSLVLPRGAQETQYF. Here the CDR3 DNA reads TGTGCCAGCAGCTTGGTCCTTCCCCGGGGGGCACAAGAGACCCAGTACTTC.

In DNA, the CDR3 is TGCAGCGTTGACCCTGCGCCCACCCGGGTGCCTGAAGCTTTCTTT. Protein: CSVDPAPTRVPEAFF. The chain employs TRBV29-1 and TRBJ1-1; no reliable D call. Germline loops: CDR1 SQVTM, CDR2 ANQGSEA. This CDR3 is built from 15 residues. Trimming took off 3 bases at V and 6 bases at J, with 20 bases between the two ends.

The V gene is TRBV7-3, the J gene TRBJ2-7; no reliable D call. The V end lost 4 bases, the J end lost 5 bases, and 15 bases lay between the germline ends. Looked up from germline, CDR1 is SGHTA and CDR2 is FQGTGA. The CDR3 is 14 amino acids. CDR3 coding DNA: TGTGCCAGCAGCTCCCTCTTGGGTGCCCACGAGCAGTACTTC. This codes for CASSSLLGAHEQYF.

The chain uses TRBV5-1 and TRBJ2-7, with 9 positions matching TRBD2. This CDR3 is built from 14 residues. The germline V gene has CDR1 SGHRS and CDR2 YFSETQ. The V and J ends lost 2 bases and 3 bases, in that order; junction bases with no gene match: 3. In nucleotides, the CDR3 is TGCGCCAGCAGCTTCAGACTAGCGGACTACGAGCAGTACTTC. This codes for CASSFRLADYEQYF.